The 20 T cell receptor beta chains reported below all come from one sample, sequenced in a study of cytomegalovirus exposure and HLA in healthy donors. 13 Jbeta primers and 60 Vbeta primers were used for the PCR. The protocol was immunoSEQ multiplex PCR, while the TCRdb copy is restricted to in-frame clones and leaves out a portion. The sample includes tens of thousands of clones, 77% of them seen just once. Sequencing input: PBMCs. All receptors derive from a man between 50 and 59 years old in good health and CMV-seropositive.

The chain couples TRBV11-2 to TRBJ1-5; a weak D match, TRBD1 (5 bases). Trimming stripped 4 bases from V and 3 bases from J, with 7 bases between. CDR3 length: 13 amino acids. Germline loops: CDR1 SGHAT, CDR2 FQNNGV. The CDR3 region has the DNA TGTGCCAGCAGCTCCAGGGACAATCAGCCCCAGCATTTT. It yields the protein CASSSRDNQPQHF.

The chain joins TRBV5-1 to TRBJ1-4; 8 bases are a match to TRBD1. This CDR3 has 15 residues. Trimming removed 6 bases from V and 5 bases from J; junction bases left unmatched: 9. Per germline, CDR1 SGHRS and CDR2 YFSETQ. DNA of the CDR3: TGCGCCAGCAAATCGACGGGACAGGACAATGAAAAACTGTTTTTT. As protein: CASKSTGQDNEKLFF.

The chain couples TRBV5-5 to TRBJ2-5; 7 bases match TRBD1. In germline, CDR1 is SGHKS, CDR2 YYEKEE (reference sequence). V lost 2 bases, J lost 5 bases, and 3 bases stayed unmatched. This CDR3 spans 13 amino acids. CDR3 in DNA: TGTGCCAGCAGCTTTACAGGGGAGGAGACCCAGTACTTC. Its translation is CASSFTGEETQYF. The entire variable domain, with the rest obtained from reference TRBV5-5 and TRBJ2-5, is as follows: DAGVTQSPTHLIKTRGQQVTLRCSPISGHKSVSWYQQVLGQGPQFIFQYYEKEERGRGNFPDRFSARQFPNYSSELNVNALLLGDSALYLCASSFTGEETQYFGPGTRLLVL.

In DNA, the CDR3 is TGTGCCAGCGGACTACTCGGACAGGATAATTCACCCCTCCACTTT. It yields the protein CASGLLGQDNSPLHF. The chain has TRBV2 and TRBJ1-6, with 7 bases fitting TRBD1. There are 15 residues in the CDR3. Losses at the gene ends were 8 bases for V and 5 bases for J; bases not matched to a gene: 9. Germline V CDR1 and CDR2: SNHLY, FYNNEI.

CDR3 in DNA: TGCGCCAGCAGCCAAGAGGTCGGGAACCTTAATTCACCCCTCCACTTT. Residues: CASSQEVGNLNSPLHF. J is TRBJ1-6 and V is TRBV4-3; D is unclear. From germline, CDR1 is LGHNA and CDR2 YSLEER. The CDR3 length is 16 residues. Trimming took off 0 bases at V and 6 bases at J, with 12 bases between the two ends.

The sample holds one count of this clone. The rearrangement links TRBV9 to TRBJ1-5, with a tentative D call TRBD1 (5 bases). Germline CDR1 SGDLS, CDR2 YYNGEE. The CDR3 consists of 15 residues. V was trimmed by 5 bases and J by 0 bases, leaving 12 bases between them. CDR3 in amino acids: CASSSSDSSNQPQHF. In nucleotides, the CDR3 is TGTGCCAGCAGTTCATCTGACAGTAGCAATCAGCCCCAGCATTTT. The full variable domain, its missing parts supplied by reference TRBV9 and TRBJ1-5, is DSGVTQTPKHLITATGQRVTLRCSPRSGDLSVYWYQQSLDQGLQFLIQYYNGEERAKGNILERFSAQQFPDLHSELNLSSLELGDSALYFCASSSSDSSNQPQHFGDGTRLSIL.

V usage is TRBV5-5 and J usage is TRBJ2-7, with D uncertain. Per germline, CDR1 SGHKS and CDR2 YYEKEE (reference sequence). This CDR3 is 11 amino acids long. The V end lost 3 bases, the J end lost 6 bases, and 7 bases lay between the germline ends. In nucleotides, the CDR3 is TGTGCCAGCAGCTCGTTAATCGAGCAGTACTTC. It is translated as CASSSLIEQYF.

The chain employs TRBV25-1 and TRBJ1-2; D perhaps matches TRBD1 (5 bases). Trimming stripped 6 bases from V and 3 bases from J, with 14 bases between. The CDR3 is 14 amino acids. Germline CDR1 reads MGHDK; CDR2 reads SYGVNS. This chain's CDR3 is CASRPDSADYGYTF. The CDR3 coding sequence is TGTGCCAGCAGACCTGACAGCGCCGACTATGGCTACACCTTC.

The J gene is TRBJ1-2, the V gene TRBV6-6; D is possibly TRBD1 (6 bases). CDR1 and CDR2 (germline): MNHNY, SVGAGI (reference sequence). The CDR3 is 14 amino acids. Deletions cut 11 bases from V and 0 bases from J, with 16 bases between. The CDR3 loop reads CASSEGGSNYGYTF. The CDR3 DNA reads as TGTGCCTCCTCAGAGGGGGGGTCTAACTATGGCTACACCTTC.

A note on this clone: The identical CDR3 is also encoded by other nucleotide sequences in the sample. The chain joins TRBV18 to TRBJ1-4; 7 nucleotides agree with TRBD1. From germline, CDR1 is KGHSH and CDR2 LQKENI. V lost 3 bases and J lost 2; bases outside the gene matches: 6. The CDR3 runs 16 residues. In nucleotides, the CDR3 is TGTGCCAGCTCACCGCCAACAGGGGCCACTAATGAAAAACTGTTTTTT. Translation gives CASSPPTGATNEKLFF. The variable domain in full, completed from reference TRBV18 and TRBJ1-4, reads NAGVMQNPRHLVRRRGQEARLRCSPMKGHSHVYWYRQLPEEGLKFMVYLQKENIIDESGMPKERFSAEFPKEGPSILRIQQVVRGDSAAYFCASSPPTGATNEKLFFGSGTQLSVL.

V is TRBV10-2 and J is TRBJ2-5; D perhaps matches TRBD2 (6 bases). V lost 6 bases and J lost 4, with 12 bases in between. The CDR3 covers 13 residues. Germline CDR1 reads WSHSY; CDR2 reads SAAADI. The CDR3 sequence is CASSGSRRETQYF. DNA of the CDR3: TGCGCCAGCAGCGGGAGTAGGAGAGAGACCCAGTACTTC.

The chain has TRBV5-1 and TRBJ2-5; unclear D gene. V was trimmed by 6 bases and J by 3 bases, leaving 9 bases between them. CDR3 length: 12 amino acids. Germline-derived CDR1 and CDR2 are SGHRS and YFSETQ. The CDR3 coding sequence is TGCGCCAGCAAGAACGGAGAAGAGACCCAGTACTTC. This codes for CASKNGEETQYF.

This clone is a singleton in its sample. Germline is not matched at one junction end, which may reflect a read error. The CDR3 sequence is CASSVALGVEANGLTF. CDR3 sequence (DNA): TGTGCCAGCAGCGTAGCTCTCGGCGTGGAGGCCAACGGCCTGACTTTC. J is TRBJ2-6 and V is TRBV9, with TRBD2 as a possible D gene (5 bases). The CDR3 is 16 amino acids. Germline values: CDR1 SGDLS, CDR2 YYNGEE.

The chain employs TRBV27 and TRBJ2-6; 10 nucleotides line up with TRBD1. The V gene end was trimmed by 2 bases and the J gene end by 2 bases; junction bases not matched to a gene: 6. Germline V gives CDR1 MNHEY, CDR2 SMNVEV (reference sequence). The CDR3 contains 18 residues. The CDR3 protein is CASSLRQGALAGANVLTF. CDR3 DNA sequence: TGTGCCAGCAGTTTAAGACAGGGGGCACTAGCTGGGGCCAACGTCCTGACTTTC.

The rearrangement links TRBV7-2 to TRBJ2-5; 7 bases match TRBD2. The J call may be faulty, since TRBJ2-7 better matches the DNA end. Germline CDR1 is SGHTA and CDR2 is FQGNSA. The CDR3 consists of 15 residues. As DNA, the CDR3 is TGTGCCAGCAGCTTATTGGGGGAGGGCCCCAACGAGCAGTACTTC. Its translation is CASSLLGEGPNEQYF.

The rearrangement uses TRBV12-2 and TRBJ2-1; the table names TRBD2, a call not compared with the DNA. TRBV12-2 is a pseudogene segment. The CDR3 totals 19 residues. The CDR3 nucleotides read TGTGCAAGTCGCTGTCCGGGACTAGCGGGAGGGCCGGGGAAGAATGAGCAGTTCTTC. Translating gives CASRCPGLAGGPGKNEQFF.

This clone was detected only a few times. This CDR3 is CASSALYTDTQYF. Written as DNA, the CDR3 is TGTGCCAGCAGTGCTCTTTACACAGATACGCAGTATTTT. The chain joins TRBV6-1 to TRBJ2-3; D gene unclear. Trimming left V 4 bases short and J 2 bases short, with 7 bases between. The CDR3 spans 13 residues. Per the germline V gene, CDR1 is MNHNS and CDR2 is SASEGT.

This clone was observed a single time. The chain combines TRBV5-1 with TRBJ2-1; 7 bases are a match to TRBD2. With 7 bases clipped from V and 0 bases from J, the junction kept 16 bases outside the gene matches. This CDR3 spans 18 amino acids. Germline loops: CDR1 SGHRS, CDR2 YFSETQ. CDR3 sequence reads: CASQEASGLLSSYNEQFF. CDR3 nucleotides: TGCGCCAGCCAAGAGGCTAGCGGTTTACTTAGCTCCTACAATGAGCAGTTCTTC.

This clone was recorded only once. This chain's CDR3 is CASSLGLAGGSADTQYF. The DNA for the CDR3 is TGTGCCAGCAGCTTAGGGCTAGCGGGAGGTAGCGCAGATACGCAGTATTTT. The rearrangement uses TRBV11-3 and TRBJ2-3, with 11 bases aligning to TRBD2. J gave up 4 bases and V 1 base, and 7 bases lay outside the gene matches. Germline V CDR1 and CDR2: SGHNT, YENEEA. The CDR3 has 17 residues.

The chain is built from TRBV9 and TRBJ1-2; TRBD1 matches at 8 bases. The CDR3 consists of 15 residues. After removal of 0 bases from V and 8 bases from J, the junction contained 9 bases not matched to a gene. The germline V gene has CDR1 SGDLS and CDR2 YYNGEE. CDR3 bases: TGTGCCAGCAGCGTAGATGGACAGGGTCTATACGGCTACACCTTC. It codes for CASSVDGQGLYGYTF.